These 14 T cell receptor beta chains share one sample of origin, sequenced in a study of technical replicates of blood from a few donors. The protocol was immunoSEQ multiplex PCR, while the TCRdb copy is restricted to in-frame clones and leaves out a portion. In the table there are about 79,000 clones, about 90% of which are singletons. The source material was T cells isolated from PBMCs. Receptors originate from a human donor in good health. Some clones in this sample may be carry-over from other donors' samples.

The chain has TRBV5-1 and TRBJ2-7; 7 bases map to TRBD1. The CDR3 has 15 amino acids. Germline lookup yields CDR1 SGHRS and CDR2 YFSETQ. J lost 0 bases, V lost 4 bases, and 7 bases had no gene match. This CDR3 is CASSPWTGPSYEQYF. CDR3 bases: TGCGCCAGCAGCCCGTGGACAGGACCCTCCTACGAGCAGTACTTC.

The chain is built from TRBV9 and TRBJ2-2; 7 bases align to TRBD1. The V gene end was trimmed by 4 bases and the J gene end by 4 bases; junction bases not matched to a gene: 4. The CDR3 spans 14 residues. The germline gives CDR1 SGDLS, CDR2 YYNGEE. The CDR3 sequence is CASSYTGVTGELFF. The CDR3 DNA sequence: TGTGCCAGCAGCTATACAGGGGTCACCGGGGAGCTGTTTTTT.

The genes are TRBV21-1 and TRBJ2-1; the table's D call, TRBD1, was not checked against the DNA. TRBV21-1 counts as a pseudogene. This CDR3 has 16 residues. The CDR3 sequence: CASSKWGQGPHNEQFF. CDR3 DNA: TGTGCCAGCAGCAAATGGGGACAGGGACCCCACAATGAGCAGTTCTTC.

This chain connects TRBV6-1 to TRBJ2-1; D gene uncertain. This CDR3 comprises 12 residues. CDR1 and CDR2 (germline): MNHNS, SASEGT. Trimming left V 7 bases short and J 0 bases short, with 4 bases between. The chain's CDR3 is CASISSYNEQFF. In DNA form, the CDR3 reads TGTGCCAGCATTAGCTCCTACAATGAGCAGTTCTTC.

The chain links TRBV4-2 to TRBJ2-7; D possibly corresponds to TRBD1 (6 bases). CDR1 LGHNA and CDR2 YNFKEQ come from the germline V gene. CDR3 size: 14 residues. V lost 3 bases and J lost 7, with 16 bases in between. The CDR3 region has the DNA TGTGCCAGCAGCCATAACGACAGGAGGTGGGAGCAGTACTTC. This sequence encodes CASSHNDRRWEQYF.

This chain links TRBV5-1 with TRBJ2-1; 10 bases align to TRBD1. Trimming removed 5 bases from V and 2 bases from J; junction bases left unmatched: 4. Germline V CDR1 and CDR2: SGHRS, YFSETQ. The CDR3 is 15 residues long. CDR3 sequence: CASRSGTGAYNEQFF. CDR3 DNA: TGCGCCAGCAGGTCCGGGACAGGGGCCTACAATGAGCAGTTCTTC.

The rearrangement uses TRBV4-1 and TRBJ1-2, with D perhaps matching TRBD1 (5 bases). Germline V gives CDR1 MGHRA, CDR2 YSYEKL. The CDR3 runs 15 residues. Trimming removed 5 bases from V and 2 bases from J, with 15 bases in between. CDR3 loop: CASSLPGGINYGYTF. The DNA for the CDR3 is TGCGCCAGCAGCTTACCGGGGGGGATCAACTATGGCTACACCTTC.

The chain uses TRBV7-9 and TRBJ2-7, with 8 bases lining up with TRBD1. The CDR3 has 13 amino acids. Trimming removed 5 bases from V and 5 bases from J; junction bases left unmatched: 5. Germline CDR1 SEHNR, CDR2 FQNEAQ (reference sequence). DNA for the CDR3: TGTGCCAGCAGCCCTAAGACAGGGGACGAGCAGTACTTC. It codes for CASSPKTGDEQYF.

The chain employs TRBV10-3 and TRBJ1-4, with D possibly TRBD1 on 5 matching bases. Germline V lookup: CDR1 ENHRY, CDR2 SYGVKD. V was cut by 2 bases and J by 1 base, with 11 bases left in between. CDR3 length: 16 amino acids. This chain's CDR3 is CAISEQGWGTNEKLFF. The CDR3 DNA reads TGTGCCATCAGTGAGCAGGGTTGGGGAACTAATGAAAAACTGTTTTTT.

This chain uses TRBV11-3 with TRBJ2-7, with 9 bases lining up with TRBD1. In germline, CDR1 is SGHNT, CDR2 YENEEA. V gave up 5 bases and J gave up 4 bases; unmatched junction bases: 9. This CDR3 has 15 amino acids. The CDR3 DNA is TGTGCCAGCAGCGTCCCGGGACAGGGAATATACGAGCAGTACTTC. Translated, it gives CASSVPGQGIYEQYF.

This chain links TRBV19 with TRBJ2-7; D remains ambiguous. The V end lost 7 bases, the J end lost 0 bases, and 10 bases lay between the germline ends. The CDR3 runs to 13 residues. The germline gives CDR1 LNHDA, CDR2 SQIVND (reference sequence). CDR3 in amino acids: CASKSFSSYEQYF. The CDR3 DNA is TGTGCCAGTAAATCCTTTAGCTCCTACGAGCAGTACTTC.

The chain has TRBV29-1 and TRBJ2-1; TRBD1 might be the D (5 bases). The CDR3 has 15 amino acids. V was shortened by 7 bases and J by 3 bases, with 19 bases between the two germline ends. Germline V gene data show CDR1 as SQVTM and CDR2 as ANQGSEA. The CDR3, as DNA: TGCAGCGAGGGGCCCGAGACAGCAAACTACAATGAGCAGTTCTTC. Translated, it gives CSEGPETANYNEQFF.

This chain uses TRBV2 with TRBJ2-7; D perhaps matches TRBD2 (5 bases). In germline, CDR1 is SNHLY, CDR2 FYNNEI. The CDR3 covers 13 residues. Trimming pared 5 bases from V and 9 bases from J, leaving 17 bases between. The CDR3 protein is CASSIRVGRGQYF. The CDR3 DNA follows: TGTGCCAGCAGTATCCGGGTCGGACGGGGGCAGTACTTC.

The V gene is TRBV5-1, the J gene TRBJ2-7; no clear D. CDR1 and CDR2 from the germline V gene are SGHRS and YFSETQ. The CDR3 has 13 amino acids. The V end was cut by 0 bases, the J end by 7 bases, with 11 bases between. This CDR3 reads CASSLGVSEEQYF. CDR3 DNA: TGCGCCAGCAGCTTGGGGGTGAGCGAAGAGCAGTACTTC.